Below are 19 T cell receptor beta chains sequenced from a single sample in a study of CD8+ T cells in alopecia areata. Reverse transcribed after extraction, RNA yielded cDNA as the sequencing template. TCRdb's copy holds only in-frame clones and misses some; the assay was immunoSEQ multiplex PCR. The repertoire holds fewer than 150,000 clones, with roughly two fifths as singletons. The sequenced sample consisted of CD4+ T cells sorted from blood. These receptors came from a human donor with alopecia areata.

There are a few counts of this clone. The DNA of the CDR3 is TGTGCCACCAGCACCGTCAGGGGTCTCGAGCAGTACTTC. This sequence encodes CATSTVRGLEQYF. The V and J genes are TRBV15 and TRBJ2-7; a weak D match, TRBD1 (6 bases). The CDR3 runs 13 residues. Trimming took off 4 bases at V and 6 bases at J, with 13 bases between the two ends. Germline values: CDR1 LNHNV, CDR2 YYDKDF (reference sequence).

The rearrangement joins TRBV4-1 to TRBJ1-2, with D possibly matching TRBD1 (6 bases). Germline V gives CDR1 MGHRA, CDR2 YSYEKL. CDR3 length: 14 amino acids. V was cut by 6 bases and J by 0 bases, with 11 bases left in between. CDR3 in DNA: TGCGCCAGCAGTCCCAACAGGGCTAACTATGGCTACACCTTC. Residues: CASSPNRANYGYTF.

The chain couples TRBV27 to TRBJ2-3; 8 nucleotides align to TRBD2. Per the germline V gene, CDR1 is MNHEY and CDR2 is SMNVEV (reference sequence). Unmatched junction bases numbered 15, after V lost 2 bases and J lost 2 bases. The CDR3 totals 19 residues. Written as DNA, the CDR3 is TGTGCCAGCAGTTTAGAGGGTTACAGCGGGAGAAGCAACACAGATACGCAGTATTTT. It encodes CASSLEGYSGRSNTDTQYF.

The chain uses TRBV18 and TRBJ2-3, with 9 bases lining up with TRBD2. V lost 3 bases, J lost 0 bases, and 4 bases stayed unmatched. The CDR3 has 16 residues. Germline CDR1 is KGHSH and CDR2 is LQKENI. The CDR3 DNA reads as TGTGCCAGCTCACCTCGACTAGCGGCTAGCACAGATACGCAGTATTTT. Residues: CASSPRLAASTDTQYF. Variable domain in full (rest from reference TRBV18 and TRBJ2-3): NAGVMQNPRHLVRRRGQEARLRCSPMKGHSHVYWYRQLPEEGLKFMVYLQKENIIDESGMPKERFSAEFPKEGPSILRIQQVVRGDSAAYFCASSPRLAASTDTQYFGPGTRLTVL.

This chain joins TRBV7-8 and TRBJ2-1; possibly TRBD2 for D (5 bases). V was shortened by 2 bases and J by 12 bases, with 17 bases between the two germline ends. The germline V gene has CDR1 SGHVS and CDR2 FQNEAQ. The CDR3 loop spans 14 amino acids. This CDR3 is CASSLFVAARGQFF. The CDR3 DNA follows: TGTGCCAGCAGCTTATTTGTCGCGGCACGGGGGCAGTTCTTC.

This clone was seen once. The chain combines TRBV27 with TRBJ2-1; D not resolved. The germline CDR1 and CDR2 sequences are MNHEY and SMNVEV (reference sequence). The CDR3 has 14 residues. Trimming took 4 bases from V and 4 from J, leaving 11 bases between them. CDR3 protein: CASSSKVGYNEQFF. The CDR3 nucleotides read TGTGCCAGCAGTTCCAAAGTGGGATACAATGAGCAGTTCTTC.

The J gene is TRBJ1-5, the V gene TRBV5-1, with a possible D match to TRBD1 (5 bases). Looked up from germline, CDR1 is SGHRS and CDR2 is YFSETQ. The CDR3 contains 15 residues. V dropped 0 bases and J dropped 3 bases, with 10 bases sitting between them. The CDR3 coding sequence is TGCGCCAGCAGCTTGGGGCAGGGTACCAATCAGCCCCAGCATTTT. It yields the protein CASSLGQGTNQPQHF.

The DNA for the CDR3 is TGCAGCGTTGATACAGGGGGAAGCGGCTACACCTTC. Protein product: CSVDTGGSGYTF. The chain is built from TRBV29-1 and TRBJ1-2; TRBD1 aligns across 8 bases. This CDR3 has 12 amino acids. Trimming cost V 3 bases and J 8 bases; bases outside gene matches: 5. The germline gives CDR1 SQVTM, CDR2 ANQGSEA.

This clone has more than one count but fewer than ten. Here the CDR3 DNA reads TGTGCCAGCAGCCCACGGACTAGCGGGAGGGAGTATGAGCAGTTCTTC. Its translation is CASSPRTSGREYEQFF. J is TRBJ2-1 and V is TRBV7-2, with 15 bases aligning to TRBD2. Per germline, CDR1 SGHTA and CDR2 FQGNSA. The CDR3 is 16 amino acids. Trimming took 5 bases from V and 8 from J; bases not matched to a gene: 7. Full variable domain (outside the CDR3, taken from reference TRBV7-2 and TRBJ2-1): GAGVSQSPSNKVTEKGKDVELRCDPISGHTALYWYRQSLGQGLEFLIYFQGNSAPDKSGLPSDRFSAERTGGSVSTLTIQRTQQEDSAVYLCASSPRTSGREYEQFFGPGTRLTVL.

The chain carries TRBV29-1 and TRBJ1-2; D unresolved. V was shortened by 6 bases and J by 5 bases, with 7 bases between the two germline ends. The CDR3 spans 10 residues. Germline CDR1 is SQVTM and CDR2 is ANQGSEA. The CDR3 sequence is CSVGVYGYTF. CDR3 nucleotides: TGCAGCGTGGGAGTTTATGGCTACACCTTC. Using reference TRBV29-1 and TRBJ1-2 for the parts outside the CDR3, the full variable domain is SAVISQKPSRDICQRGTSLTIQCQVDSQVTMMFWYRQQPGQSLTLIATANQGSEATYESGFVIDKFPISRPNLTFSTLTVSNMSPEDSSIYLCSVGVYGYTFGSGTRLTVV.

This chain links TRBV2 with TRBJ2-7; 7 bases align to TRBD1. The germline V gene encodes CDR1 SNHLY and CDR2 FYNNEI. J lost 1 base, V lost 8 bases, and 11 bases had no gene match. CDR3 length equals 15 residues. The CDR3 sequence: CASGGQVPPSYEQYF. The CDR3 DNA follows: TGTGCCAGCGGCGGACAGGTCCCACCTTCCTACGAGCAGTACTTC.

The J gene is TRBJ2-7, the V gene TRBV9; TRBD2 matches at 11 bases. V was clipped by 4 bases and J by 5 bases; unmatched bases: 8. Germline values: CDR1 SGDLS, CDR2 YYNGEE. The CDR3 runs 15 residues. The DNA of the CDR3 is TGTGCCAGCAGCCTAACCGGGACTAGCGGAAACGAGCAGTACTTC. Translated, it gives CASSLTGTSGNEQYF.

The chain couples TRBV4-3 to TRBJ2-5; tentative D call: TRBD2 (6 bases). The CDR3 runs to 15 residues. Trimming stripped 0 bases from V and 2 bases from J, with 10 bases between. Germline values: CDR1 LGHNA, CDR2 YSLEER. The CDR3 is CASSQDPGEQETQYF. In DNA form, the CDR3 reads TGCGCCAGCAGCCAAGATCCGGGAGAGCAAGAGACCCAGTACTTC.

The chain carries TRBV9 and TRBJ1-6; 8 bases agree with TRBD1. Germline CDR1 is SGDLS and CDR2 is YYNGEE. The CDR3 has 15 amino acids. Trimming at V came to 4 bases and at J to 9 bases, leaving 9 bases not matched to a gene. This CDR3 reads CASSPSTGVGSPLHF. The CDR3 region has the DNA TGTGCCAGCAGCCCTTCGACAGGGGTGGGTTCACCCCTCCACTTT.

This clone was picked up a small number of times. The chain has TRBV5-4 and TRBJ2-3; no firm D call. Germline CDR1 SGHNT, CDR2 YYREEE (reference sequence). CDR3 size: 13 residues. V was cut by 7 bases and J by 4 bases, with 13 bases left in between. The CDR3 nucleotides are TGTGCCAGCGGGATGTGGGATCCAGATACGCAGTATTTT. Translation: CASGMWDPDTQYF.

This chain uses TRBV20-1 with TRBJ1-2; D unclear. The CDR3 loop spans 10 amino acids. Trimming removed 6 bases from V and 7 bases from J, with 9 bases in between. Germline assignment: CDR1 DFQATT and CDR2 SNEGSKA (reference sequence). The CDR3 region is CSAWKGGYTF. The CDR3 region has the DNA TGCAGTGCCTGGAAGGGTGGCTACACCTTC.

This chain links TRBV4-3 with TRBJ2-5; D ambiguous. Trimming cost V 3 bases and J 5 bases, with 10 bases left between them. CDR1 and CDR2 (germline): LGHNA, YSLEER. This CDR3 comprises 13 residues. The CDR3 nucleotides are TGCGCCAGCAGCCAGACCGAGATGGAGACCCAGTACTTC. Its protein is CASSQTEMETQYF.

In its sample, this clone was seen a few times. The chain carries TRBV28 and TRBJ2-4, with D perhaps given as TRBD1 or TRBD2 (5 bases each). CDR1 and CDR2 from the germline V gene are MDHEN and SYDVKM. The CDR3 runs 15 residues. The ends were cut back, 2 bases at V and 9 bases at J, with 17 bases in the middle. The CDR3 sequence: CASSLPGPSGGIQYF. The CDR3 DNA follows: TGTGCCAGCAGTTTACCAGGGCCGAGCGGAGGCATTCAGTACTTC.

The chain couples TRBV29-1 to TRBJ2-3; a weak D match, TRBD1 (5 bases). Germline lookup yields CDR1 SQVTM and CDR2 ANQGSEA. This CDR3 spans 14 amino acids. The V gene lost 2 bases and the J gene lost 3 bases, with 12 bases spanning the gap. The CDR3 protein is CSVELAGFTDTQYF. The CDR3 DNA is TGCAGCGTTGAATTGGCAGGGTTTACAGATACGCAGTATTTT.